The source of this T cell receptor (beta chain) is a study of Graves' ophthalmopathy and Graves' hyperthyroidism. Out of about 9.6 ml of fresh peripheral blood, PBMCs were obtained. Germline values: CDR1 GTSNPN, CDR2 SVGIG (reference sequence). CDR3 size: 13 residues. V was cut by 7 bases and J by 7 bases, with 17 bases left in between. RNA served as the template for amplifying TCR beta CDR3 regions. The workflow started with a first-round RT-PCR run with HTBI primers and then moved on to a second-round multiplex PCR. MiXCR, applied by TCRdb to the multiplex PCR reads, yields one record per CDR3 protein. This sample yields about 370,000 distinct CDR3 sequences, of which about a sixth are seen a single time; approximately 2.4% belongs to the top ten. This clonotype has at least ten counts. What it binds is not known. General study results and limits: The 13-signature model separated ophthalmopathy from stable hyperthyroidism at around 88% sensitivity and roughly 83% specificity. Most expanded thyroid clonotypes above 0.001 frequency also appeared in blood.

This TCR derives from an adult woman with stable Graves' hyperthyroidism. The gene calls are TRBV30 and TRBJ1-5; D gene uncertain. The material sequenced was peripheral blood. CDR3 loop: CAYQIGEGQPQHF. For the CDR3, the DNA is TGTGCCTACCAGATAGGAGAGGGCCAGCCCCAGCATTTT.